Listed here are 18 T cell receptor beta chains from one sample, sequenced in a study of cytomegalovirus exposure and HLA in healthy donors. TCRdb's copy holds only in-frame clones and misses some; the assay was immunoSEQ multiplex PCR. This table holds 65,000 or so clones, 92% found once. Material: PBMCs. The receptor set was obtained from a woman under 30 in good health and CMV-seronegative.

This chain uses TRBV2 with TRBJ2-5; 13 bases map to TRBD2. V dropped 3 bases and J dropped 5; count of bases not matched to a gene: 6. The CDR3 totals 16 residues. In germline, CDR1 is SNHLY, CDR2 FYNNEI. DNA for the CDR3: TGTGCCAGCAGTGATCGACTAGCGGGAGGTTTGGAGACCCAGTACTTC. Its protein product is CASSDRLAGGLETQYF.

This chain joins TRBV6-1 and TRBJ2-7, with TRBD1 matching over 10 bases. The CDR3 totals 12 residues. Per germline, CDR1 MNHNS and CDR2 SASEGT. V dropped 2 bases and J dropped 10; count of bases not matched to a gene: 2. As DNA, the CDR3 is TGTGCCAGCAGTGAAAGGACAGGGGGACAGTACTTC. Protein product: CASSERTGGQYF.

The gene calls are TRBV7-9 and TRBJ2-5, with 11 bases that match TRBD2. CDR1 SEHNR and CDR2 FQNEAQ come from the germline V gene (reference sequence). The ends lost 5 bases at V and 4 bases at J; junction bases unmatched: 3. The CDR3 has 14 amino acids. This CDR3 is CASSVSGGGETQYF. In DNA form, the CDR3 reads TGTGCCAGCAGCGTTAGCGGGGGGGGAGAGACCCAGTACTTC.

This clone has a single count. The V call is TRBV6-5, the J call TRBJ1-1; D uncertain. CDR1 and CDR2 from the germline V gene are MNHEY and SVGAGI. Trimming left V 8 bases short and J 0 bases short, with 13 bases between. This CDR3 spans 14 amino acids. The CDR3 nucleotides are TGTGCCAGCCGCGGGGTAAACATGAACACTGAAGCTTTCTTT. It translates to CASRGVNMNTEAFF.

This chain uses TRBV28 with TRBJ1-2, with D perhaps TRBD1 (6 bases). CDR3 size: 13 residues. Germline loops: CDR1 MDHEN, CDR2 SYDVKM. V was shortened by 11 bases and J by 6 bases, with 19 bases between the two germline ends. The CDR3 here is CALRGRGHNGYTF. CDR3 nucleotides: TGTGCCCTTAGGGGCAGGGGACACAATGGCTACACCTTC.

This chain joins TRBV2 and TRBJ1-4; 8 nucleotides agree with TRBD1. CDR1 and CDR2 from the germline V gene are SNHLY and FYNNEI. The CDR3 has 15 residues. V was clipped by 5 bases and J by 7 bases; unmatched bases: 9. The CDR3 DNA reads as TGTGCCAGCAGTCCCAGGGGGCGACCCGGTGAAAAACTGTTTTTT. It translates to CASSPRGRPGEKLFF.

The chain couples TRBV28 to TRBJ1-6; 7 bases are a match to TRBD1. V lost 2 bases to trimming and J lost 9 bases; unmatched junction nucleotides: 10. CDR3 length: 16 amino acids. Germline loops: CDR1 MDHEN, CDR2 SYDVKM. The CDR3 nucleotides are TGTGCCAGCAGTTTACCCCTGGGCAGGGGGGCTTCACCCCTCCACTTT. Protein: CASSLPLGRGASPLHF.

The chain uses TRBV6-1 and TRBJ2-1; D possibly corresponds to TRBD2 (6 bases). The CDR3 loop spans 15 amino acids. The germline CDR1 and CDR2 sequences are MNHNS and SASEGT. V dropped 3 bases and J dropped 6 bases, with 15 bases sitting between them. CDR3 bases: TGTGCCAGCAGTGAGGAAGCGGGTACGTTCAATGAGCAGTTCTTC. Amino acids: CASSEEAGTFNEQFF.

The chain joins TRBV9 to TRBJ1-2; 10 bases match TRBD1. The CDR3 contains 14 residues. The J segment lost 8 bases and the V segment lost 0 bases, leaving 4 bases of the junction unmatched. Germline V lookup: CDR1 SGDLS, CDR2 YYNGEE. The CDR3 region has the DNA TGTGCCAGCAGCGTAGGACAGGGGGCGGGGGGCTACACCTTC. This codes for CASSVGQGAGGYTF.

Only a few counts were recorded for this clone. The chain is built from TRBV27 and TRBJ2-7; a possible D gene is TRBD2 (6 bases). Germline V gene lookup returns CDR1 MNHEY and CDR2 SMNVEV (reference sequence). V lost 6 bases to trimming and J lost 7 bases, with 16 bases between them. This CDR3 region has 13 residues. CDR3 DNA: TGTGCCAGCAGCCATGGACATGCGGGGGAGCAGTACTTC. Its protein is CASSHGHAGEQYF.

The rearrangement joins TRBV19 to TRBJ1-2; maybe TRBD1 (6 bases). From germline, CDR1 is LNHDA and CDR2 SQIVND (reference sequence). Deletions cut 1 base from V and 1 base from J, with 13 bases between. This CDR3 region has 16 residues. CDR3 loop: CASSIARGGLNYGYTF. In DNA form, the CDR3 reads TGTGCCAGTAGTATAGCCAGGGGAGGGCTTAACTATGGCTACACCTTC.

The J gene is TRBJ2-2, the V gene TRBV6-1; D call uncertain. CDR1 and CDR2 from the germline V gene are MNHNS and SASEGT. V lost 7 bases and J 1 base, leaving 13 bases between the germline ends. CDR3 length: 15 residues. CDR3 in amino acids: CASTFMTGNTGELFF. CDR3 sequence (DNA): TGTGCCAGCACCTTTATGACTGGGAACACCGGGGAGCTGTTTTTT.

The count of this clone is one. The V and J genes are TRBV18 and TRBJ1-1; D uncertain. This CDR3 is built from 14 residues. Germline CDR1 KGHSH, CDR2 LQKENI. V gave up 3 bases and J gave up 5 bases, with 13 bases separating them. The CDR3 loop reads CASSPSAHYTEAFF. The CDR3 DNA is TGTGCCAGCTCACCCTCCGCCCACTATACTGAAGCTTTCTTT.

The V and J genes are TRBV5-1 and TRBJ2-6, with D unresolved. This CDR3 spans 16 amino acids. Trimming stripped 4 bases from V and 2 bases from J, with 13 bases between. Germline CDR1 and CDR2: SGHRS and YFSETQ. CDR3 sequence: CASSAPQTAGANVLTF. The CDR3 DNA follows: TGCGCCAGCAGCGCCCCCCAAACAGCTGGGGCCAACGTCCTGACTTTC.

This clone was seen just once. The chain uses TRBV28 and TRBJ1-2, with D perhaps TRBD1 (6 bases). The CDR3 runs 12 residues. CDR1 is MDHEN, CDR2 SYDVKM, per germline. V lost 2 bases to trimming and J lost 7 bases, with 8 bases between them. CDR3 sequence reads: CASSLGGAGYTF. In DNA, the CDR3 is TGTGCCAGCAGTTTAGGGGGGGCTGGCTACACCTTC.

The chain couples TRBV18 to TRBJ2-3, with TRBD2 identical over 7 bases. Trimming took 3 bases from V and 6 from J; bases not matched to a gene: 6. Germline loops: CDR1 KGHSH, CDR2 LQKENI. The CDR3 totals 14 residues. The chain's CDR3 is CASSPGLGRDTQYF. The CDR3 nucleotides are TGTGCCAGCTCACCCGGACTAGGTAGGGATACGCAGTATTTT.

The gene calls are TRBV11-3 and TRBJ2-1; a possible D gene is TRBD1 (6 bases). V gave up 2 bases and J gave up 9 bases, with 11 bases separating them. This CDR3 contains 13 residues. Germline CDR1 reads SGHNT; CDR2 reads YENEEA. The CDR3 region is CASSLTGQSEQFF. The CDR3 DNA reads TGTGCCAGCAGCTTAACCGGACAGAGTGAGCAGTTCTTC.

The chain uses TRBV11-2 and TRBJ1-5; D ambiguous. In germline, CDR1 is SGHAT, CDR2 FQNNGV. Trimming stripped 0 bases from V and 6 bases from J, with 6 bases between. The CDR3 runs to 13 residues. Here the CDR3 reads CASSLDRGQPQHF. The CDR3 region has the DNA TGTGCCAGCAGCTTAGATCGGGGTCAGCCCCAGCATTTT.